These 28 T cell receptor beta chains were all obtained from the same sample, sequenced in a study of blood T cells in healthy people across ages. A second about 7 to 11 cycle PCR used barcoded and J-beta primers. TCRdb reprocessed the 5' RACE reads via MiXCR and lists one record per CDR3 protein. The sample holds more than 1,400,000 distinct CDR3 sequences, 42% seen once. Sample: blood. These receptors came from a woman between 18 and 29 years old in good health.

This clonotype was detected only a few times. This rearrangement joins TRBV2 to TRBJ2-3, with 9 positions matching TRBD2. The CDR3 has 14 residues. Germline V gene sequence: CDR1 SNHLY, CDR2 FYNNEI. J gave up 6 bases and V 5 bases, and 6 bases lay outside the gene matches. The CDR3 bases are TGTGCCAGCAGTTTCTCGGGACTAGCTGATACGCAGTATTTT. It specifies CASSFSGLADTQYF.

This chain connects TRBV21-1 to TRBJ1-5; TRBD1, as called in the table, went unchecked against the DNA. TRBV21-1 is designated a pseudogene. The CDR3 spans 14 residues. The CDR3 sequence: CASGKVTGEQPQHF. In DNA form, the CDR3 reads TGTGCCAGCGGCAAAGTAACAGGGGAACAGCCCCAGCATTTT.

This clonotype was seen a handful of times. The rearrangement joins TRBV27 to TRBJ1-5, with TRBD1 identical over 8 bases. The CDR3 runs 17 residues. From germline, CDR1 is MNHEY and CDR2 SMNVEV (reference sequence). Trimming took 5 bases from V and 4 from J; bases not matched to a gene: 13. DNA of the CDR3: TGTGCCAGCAGTCCTACACTCGACAGGGGTCCAAATCAGCCCCAGCATTTT. Translating it yields CASSPTLDRGPNQPQHF.

This chain connects TRBV4-2 to TRBJ2-1; 7 nucleotides line up with TRBD2. Per the germline V gene, CDR1 is LGHNA and CDR2 is YNFKEQ. This CDR3 region has 16 residues. V shed 1 base, J shed 7 bases, and the junction held 10 bases outside the gene matches. This CDR3 reads CASSQGSGGSLNEQFF. The CDR3 nucleotides are TGTGCCAGCAGCCAAGGCTCCGGCGGGAGTCTGAATGAGCAGTTCTTC.

V usage is TRBV20-1 and J usage is TRBJ2-1, with TRBD2 matching 10 bases. Germline values: CDR1 DFQATT, CDR2 SNEGSKA (reference sequence). The CDR3 is 19 residues long. The V segment lost 0 bases and the J segment 0 bases; nucleotides outside the gene matches: 11. The CDR3 sequence: CSARDLGLAEKGSYNEQFF. The CDR3 DNA is TGCAGTGCTAGAGATTTAGGACTAGCGGAGAAAGGCTCCTACAATGAGCAGTTCTTC.

The chain recombines TRBV5-6 with TRBJ2-3; TRBD2 aligns across 10 bases. The CDR3 sequence is 17 residues long. V gave up 4 bases and J gave up 1 base; unmatched junction bases: 9. Germline CDR1 is SGHDT and CDR2 is YYEEEE. Written as DNA, the CDR3 is TGTGCCAGCAGCCCCGGACCTAGCGGGAGTGGCACAGATACGCAGTATTTT. The encoded protein is CASSPGPSGSGTDTQYF.

The chain has TRBV6-6 and TRBJ2-7, with 8 bases fitting TRBD2. The CDR3 spans 16 residues. The V gene's germline CDR1 is MNHNY and CDR2 SVGAGI (reference sequence). After removal of 0 bases from V and 6 bases from J, the junction contained 10 bases not matched to a gene. The CDR3 DNA is TGTGCCAGCAGTTACTCGATCGCGGGGGGCTCTGGCGAGCAGTACTTC. It yields the protein CASSYSIAGGSGEQYF.

In the case of this clonotype: This sequence may be a read error, since a much larger clone differs from it by one base. This chain connects TRBV9 to TRBJ1-2; 7 bases are a match to TRBD1. V was clipped by 4 bases and J by 1 base; unmatched bases: 19. Germline loops: CDR1 SGDLS, CDR2 YYNGEE. The CDR3 is made up of 19 amino acids. The CDR3 DNA sequence: TGTGCCAGCAGCCCCGGGCGGGGAGGTGGGGACAGCTATAACTATGGCTACACCTTC. Translating gives CASSPGRGGGDSYNYGYTF.

The chain joins TRBV11-2 to TRBJ2-7, with 7 bases fitting TRBD2. Trimming at V came to 4 bases and at J to 4 bases, leaving 7 bases not matched to a gene. CDR1 is SGHAT, CDR2 FQNNGV, per germline. The CDR3 length is 14 residues. CDR3 loop: CASSYGAGEYEQYF. The CDR3 DNA sequence: TGTGCCAGCAGCTACGGGGCGGGAGAGTACGAGCAGTACTTC.

This clonotype was picked up a small number of times. This chain links TRBV2 with TRBJ2-6, with no clear D. Between the trimmed V and J ends, which lost 4 bases and 3 bases, there was a span of 10 bases. The CDR3 loop spans 15 amino acids. The germline CDR1 and CDR2 sequences are SNHLY and FYNNEI. CDR3 residues: CASSVESGGANVLTF. The DNA for the CDR3 is TGTGCCAGCAGTGTGGAATCAGGTGGGGCCAACGTCCTGACTTTC. The full variable domain, its missing parts supplied by reference TRBV2 and TRBJ2-6, is EPEVTQTPSHQVTQMGQEVILRCVPISNHLYFYWYRQILGQKVEFLVSFYNNEISEKSEIFDDQFSVERPDGSNFTLKIRSTKLEDSAMYFCASSVESGGANVLTFGAGSRLTVL.

This clonotype was recorded a few times. J is TRBJ2-5 and V is TRBV20-1; 7 bases fit TRBD2. V gave up 6 bases and J gave up 2 bases; unmatched junction bases: 15. The CDR3 is 16 amino acids. Germline V gene lookup returns CDR1 DFQATT and CDR2 SNEGSKA (reference sequence). The CDR3 region is CSAQAVAGGPQETQYF. The CDR3 DNA reads TGCAGTGCCCAGGCGGTAGCGGGCGGTCCACAAGAGACCCAGTACTTC.

This rearrangement joins TRBV20-1 to TRBJ1-2; 7 nucleotides agree with TRBD1. CDR1 DFQATT and CDR2 SNEGSKA come from the germline V gene (reference sequence). J gave up 5 bases and V 8 bases, and 5 bases lay outside the gene matches. The CDR3 extends over 11 amino acids. The CDR3 nucleotides are TGCAGTTCGGGACAGACTTATGGCTACACCTTC. Its protein is CSSGQTYGYTF.

The chain uses TRBV18 and TRBJ2-7; D is undetermined. Trimming left V 3 bases short and J 7 bases short, with 19 bases between. Germline lookup yields CDR1 KGHSH and CDR2 LQKENI. The CDR3 extends over 15 amino acids. The CDR3 loop is CASSPTYAKVSEQYF. DNA for the CDR3: TGTGCCAGCTCACCTACGTACGCGAAGGTTTCAGAGCAGTACTTC.

This clonotype was counted at least ten times. The chain is built from TRBV15 and TRBJ1-5; perhaps TRBD1 as D (5 bases). The CDR3 has 18 residues. V was shortened by 0 bases and J by 3 bases, with 18 bases between the two germline ends. Germline V gene lookup returns CDR1 LNHNV and CDR2 YYDKDF (reference sequence). The CDR3 sequence is CATSRDLGFGDYNQPQHF. Written as DNA, the CDR3 is TGTGCCACCAGCAGAGATCTAGGGTTCGGGGACTACAATCAGCCCCAGCATTTT.

This clonotype was seen a few times. The rearrangement uses TRBV6-6 and TRBJ1-4; TRBD1 aligns across 8 bases. CDR1 and CDR2 from the germline V gene are MNHNY and SVGAGI (reference sequence). This CDR3 is 14 amino acids long. The V gene end was trimmed by 4 bases and the J gene end by 6 bases; junction bases not matched to a gene: 4. DNA of the CDR3: TGTGCCAGCAGTTCCGACAGGGGAGATGAAAAACTGTTTTTT. This sequence encodes CASSSDRGDEKLFF.

This clonotype was detected a few times. The V and J genes are TRBV10-3 and TRBJ2-1, with 7 positions matching TRBD1. The V gene's germline CDR1 is ENHRY and CDR2 SYGVKD. J gave up 2 bases and V 11 bases, and 6 bases lay outside the gene matches. CDR3 size: 13 residues. The CDR3 DNA is TGTGCCGTCCGGGACAGCACCTACAATGAGCAGTTCTTC. The encoded protein is CAVRDSTYNEQFF.

For this clonotype: The junction departs from germline at one end; a sequencing error may be responsible. The rearrangement links TRBV28 to TRBJ2-3; 7 bases fit TRBD2. This CDR3 spans 14 amino acids. Germline CDR1 MDHEN, CDR2 SYDVKM. CDR3 protein: CTSSLVRGRDTQYF. CDR3 bases: TGTACCAGCAGTTTAGTGCGGGGGAGAGATACGCAGTATTTT.

This clonotype occurred a few times. V usage is TRBV27 and J usage is TRBJ2-3; D ambiguous. The CDR3 loop spans 15 amino acids. Germline CDR1 is MNHEY and CDR2 is SMNVEV (reference sequence). Deletions cut 6 bases from V and 1 base from J, with 14 bases between. The CDR3 protein is CASSIVQARTDTQYF. The CDR3 nucleotides read TGTGCCAGCAGCATAGTGCAGGCACGCACAGATACGCAGTATTTT.

This chain connects TRBV12-3 or TRBV12-4 to TRBJ2-3, with D possibly matching TRBD1 (6 bases). The CDR3 loop spans 16 amino acids. Trimming took off 6 bases at V and 3 bases at J, with 19 bases between the two ends. CDR3 in DNA: TGTGCCAGCAGGCCGGGTCAGGGGTTGTGGACAGATACGCAGTATTTT. It codes for CASRPGQGLWTDTQYF.

The chain links TRBV28 to TRBJ1-4; perhaps TRBD1 as D (6 bases). CDR3 length: 17 residues. Germline-derived CDR1 and CDR2 are MDHEN and SYDVKM. The V and J ends lost 5 bases and 5 bases respectively, with 21 bases between them. The CDR3 sequence is CASSPGGLGLTNEKLFF. The CDR3 DNA reads as TGTGCCAGCAGTCCCGGGGGCCTCGGGCTTACAAATGAAAAACTGTTTTTT.

The chain employs TRBV5-1 and TRBJ2-7; no definite D call. The CDR3 sequence is 14 residues long. Germline-derived CDR1 and CDR2 are SGHRS and YFSETQ. V shed 4 bases and J shed 5 bases, with 16 bases lying between them. The CDR3 loop is CASSLSNYRDEQYF. CDR3 DNA: TGCGCCAGCAGCCTATCCAATTACCGCGACGAGCAGTACTTC.

The V gene is TRBV7-2, the J gene TRBJ2-3; TRBD2 agrees at 7 bases. The CDR3 runs 14 residues. Germline CDR1 SGHTA, CDR2 FQGNSA. V dropped 8 bases and J dropped 8; count of bases not matched to a gene: 13. For the CDR3, the DNA is TGTGCCAGCGCGAGCGGGACTGCGCGAACTACGCAGTATTTT. Its protein is CASASGTARTTQYF.

This chain joins TRBV10-2 and TRBJ2-3; D remains ambiguous. Germline-derived CDR1 and CDR2 are WSHSY and SAAADI. This CDR3 contains 16 residues. The V and J ends lost 0 bases and 0 bases respectively, with 10 bases between them. The CDR3 spells CASSESVGGSTDTQYF. The DNA for the CDR3 is TGCGCCAGCAGTGAGTCGGTGGGTGGGAGCACAGATACGCAGTATTTT.

The rearrangement links TRBV14 to TRBJ1-1; 7 nucleotides align to TRBD1. The CDR3 is 16 residues long. V shed 1 base and J 2 bases; nucleotides not matched to a gene: 7. Germline V CDR1 and CDR2: SGHDN, FVKESK. As DNA, the CDR3 is TGTGCCAGCAGCCAAGTCGGTCGGGACAGAAACACTGAAGCTTTCTTT. It codes for CASSQVGRDRNTEAFF.

This clonotype has more than one count but fewer than ten. The rearrangement uses TRBV20-1 and TRBJ2-7; 7 bases are shared with TRBD2. Per germline, CDR1 DFQATT and CDR2 SNEGSKA (reference sequence). J gave up 3 bases and V 0 bases, and 8 bases lay outside the gene matches. The CDR3 totals 15 residues. CDR3 in amino acids: CSAREGLAGIYEQYF. The CDR3 DNA reads TGCAGTGCTAGAGAGGGATTAGCGGGTATCTACGAGCAGTACTTC.

The chain combines TRBV27 with TRBJ2-5, with D uncertain. CDR1 and CDR2 from the germline V gene are MNHEY and SMNVEV (reference sequence). The CDR3 consists of 13 residues. V was trimmed by 5 bases and J by 4 bases, leaving 11 bases between them. CDR3 sequence: CASSPGPPETQYF. The CDR3 DNA reads as TGTGCCAGCAGTCCCGGCCCCCCAGAGACCCAGTACTTC.

This chain uses TRBV6-5 with TRBJ2-3; no definite D call. CDR3 length equals 15 residues. Germline V CDR1 and CDR2: MNHEY, SVGAGI. The V and J ends lost 2 bases and 0 bases respectively, with 9 bases between them. The CDR3 DNA reads TGTGCCAGCAGTTACCTAGATGCTAGCACAGATACGCAGTATTTT. It encodes CASSYLDASTDTQYF.

This clonotype was counted a few times. V gene TRBV7-2 combines with J gene TRBJ2-1; D gene unclear. CDR3 length equals 12 residues. V was shortened by 5 bases and J by 15 bases, with 17 bases between the two germline ends. Looked up from germline, CDR1 is SGHTA and CDR2 is FQGNSA. The CDR3 DNA is TGTGCCAGCAGCCAGAGCAATATGCCGCGGTTCTTC. This codes for CASSQSNMPRFF.